A selection of T cell receptor beta chains follows, all from one sample in a study of T cell responses to AZD1222 COVID-19 vaccine. TCRdb's copy holds only in-frame clones and misses some; the assay was immunoSEQ multiplex PCR. The sample shows fewer than 120,000 clones, 92% of them seen only once. The sequences come from peripheral blood, collected on day 0 of AZD1222 vaccination. All receptors derive from an adult in good health. Both conserved end residues are part of each CDR3. D genes are given only for firm matches. A clone size is listed for some rows: how often the clone was seen (once, few, many), or a class if it is expanded.

CDR3 DNA	CDR3 protein	clone size	D gene	V gene	J gene
TGTGCCAGCAGTCCCCAGGGGGAGCAGTACTTC	CASSPQGEQYF	-	-	TRBV12-3/TRBV12-4	TRBJ2-7
TGTGCCAGCAGCCTTTTAGGGGGGGTAAGGTATGGCTACACCTTC	CASSLLGGVRYGYTF	-	-	TRBV7-2	TRBJ1-2
TGTGCCAGCAGCAACGACAAGGCCTATGGCTACACCTTC	CASSNDKAYGYTF	-	-	TRBV9	TRBJ1-2
TGTGCCCCACCCCGGGGAGATGAGACCTACGAGCAGTACTTC	CAPPRGDETYEQYF	-	-	TRBV19	TRBJ2-7
TGCGCCAGCAGCCAAGACCCCGGAGAAGGGTACACTGAAGCTTTCTTT	CASSQDPGEGYTEAFF	-	-	TRBV4-1	TRBJ1-1
TGTGCCAGCAGCCCGGGACAACGAGGCACCGGGGAGCTGTTTTTT	CASSPGQRGTGELFF	-	-	TRBV7-2	TRBJ2-2
TGTGCCAGCAGCATGGGACCGATTTTGGGAAAACTGTTTTTT	CASSMGPILGKLFF	-	-	TRBV5-6	TRBJ1-4
TGTGCCAGCAGTCGCCTTGACAGGGCCCCCCATGAAGCTTTCTTT	CASSRLDRAPHEAFF	-	TRBD1	TRBV2	TRBJ1-1
TGTGCCAGCAGTCCCCCGGGCACTGAAGCTTTCTTT	CASSPPGTEAFF	-	-	TRBV28	TRBJ1-1
TGCGCCAGCAGCTTGGAGGGGGGTTCCCTCAATCAGCCCCAGCATTTT	CASSLEGGSLNQPQHF	-	-	TRBV5-1	TRBJ1-5
TGTGCCAGCAGAGCCGGGACTAGCCCAGATACGCAGTATTTT	CASRAGTSPDTQYF	once	TRBD2	TRBV6-5	TRBJ2-3
TGTGCCAGCAGTCATCCGGGAGAGTGGACTGAAGCTTTCTTT	CASSHPGEWTEAFF	-	-	TRBV28	TRBJ1-1
TGTGCCAGCAGCCCGGGGACAGCTACTCATCCCCAGCATTTT	CASSPGTATHPQHF	-	TRBD1	TRBV3-1/TRBV3-2	TRBJ1-5
TGCGCCAGCAATACCGGGACTAGCGGGGGGCTAAGCACAGATACGCAGTATTTT	CASNTGTSGGLSTDTQYF	-	TRBD2	TRBV5-1	TRBJ2-3
TGTGCCACCAGTAACGGGGGGCAATCACCCCTCCACTTT	CATSNGGQSPLHF	-	-	TRBV6-6	TRBJ1-6
TGTGCCAGCAGTCATGGGGCTCCTGAAGCTTTCTTT	CASSHGAPEAFF	-	-	TRBV2	TRBJ1-1
TGTGCCAGCAGCCAAGATTGGACAGGGCAGGAGACCCAGTACTTC	CASSQDWTGQETQYF	-	TRBD1	TRBV3-1/TRBV3-2	TRBJ2-5
TGTGCCTGGGCTATAGACAGGGGAGGCACTGAAGCTTTCTTT	CAWAIDRGGTEAFF	-	TRBD1	TRBV30	TRBJ1-1
TGTGCCAGCAGCTTAGGGGCGGGGCAGCGGATCTTC	CASSLGAGQRIF	-	-	TRBV7-9	TRBJ2-1
TGTGCCAGCAGCCAACATGCGTACGAGCAGTACTTC	CASSQHAYEQYF	-	-	TRBV16	TRBJ2-7
TGTGCCAGCAACGCAGGGGGCGGTTACGAGCAGTACTTC	CASNAGGGYEQYF	-	TRBD1	TRBV27	TRBJ2-7
TGTGCCAGCAGCTTGGTAGGGTCGGGGGATAACACCGGGGAGCTGTTTTTT	CASSLVGSGDNTGELFF	-	-	TRBV5-4	TRBJ2-2
TGTGCCAGCAGCAGAGACAGGGGGCCAAATGAAGCTTTCTTT	CASSRDRGPNEAFF	once	TRBD1	TRBV7-2	TRBJ1-1
TGTGCCAGCAGCCAAGGCTCGCAGGGGGTTGGCTACACCTTC	CASSQGSQGVGYTF	-	TRBD1	TRBV3-1/TRBV3-2	TRBJ1-2
TGTGCCAGCAGCTTAAAGTCGGGACAGGTGAATACTGAAGCTTTCTTT	CASSLKSGQVNTEAFF	-	-	TRBV21-1	TRBJ1-1
TGTGCCAGTAGTACCTCTAGCGGGGGGGCCTCGGATACGCAGTATTTT	CASSTSSGGASDTQYF	once	TRBD2	TRBV19	TRBJ2-3
TGTGCCAGCAGCCCCGGGGGCCGCTCTGGGGCCAACGTCCTGACTTTC	CASSPGGRSGANVLTF	-	-	TRBV5-4	TRBJ2-6
TGTGCCAGTAGTCGGGGACTATTCACCTACGAGCAGTACTTC	CASSRGLFTYEQYF	-	TRBD2	TRBV19	TRBJ2-7
TGTGCCAGTACCCCAGGGGGACAGGGCCACAATCAGCCCCAGCATTTT	CASTPGGQGHNQPQHF	-	TRBD1	TRBV19	TRBJ1-5
TGTGCCAGCAGCGTTCGCCCTAGGTATCCTGGAAACACCATATATTTT	CASSVRPRYPGNTIYF	-	-	TRBV7-8	TRBJ1-3